This note documents a single T cell receptor beta chain sequence. TCRdb fed the RT-PCR reads into MiXCR, producing one record per CDR3 protein. The sample contains about 780,000 distinct CDR3 sequences, approximately 17% of which appear only once. These data come from a study of response to subunit inactivated influenza vaccine. This CDR3 is 15 amino acids long. Germline CDR1 SGHVS, CDR2 FNYEAQ. Trimming took 3 bases from V and 4 from J; bases not matched to a gene: 8. J is TRBJ2-7 and V is TRBV7-6; the match to TRBD1 covers 8 bases. The sample in question was PBMCs from blood, obtained 5 days after vaccination. This receptor was taken from a man aged 45-60 years who received an inactivated influenza vaccine. The CDR3 is CASSLGPDRVYEQYF. The CDR3 DNA sequence: TGTGCCAGCAGCTTGGGCCCGGACAGGGTTTACGAGCAGTACTTC.